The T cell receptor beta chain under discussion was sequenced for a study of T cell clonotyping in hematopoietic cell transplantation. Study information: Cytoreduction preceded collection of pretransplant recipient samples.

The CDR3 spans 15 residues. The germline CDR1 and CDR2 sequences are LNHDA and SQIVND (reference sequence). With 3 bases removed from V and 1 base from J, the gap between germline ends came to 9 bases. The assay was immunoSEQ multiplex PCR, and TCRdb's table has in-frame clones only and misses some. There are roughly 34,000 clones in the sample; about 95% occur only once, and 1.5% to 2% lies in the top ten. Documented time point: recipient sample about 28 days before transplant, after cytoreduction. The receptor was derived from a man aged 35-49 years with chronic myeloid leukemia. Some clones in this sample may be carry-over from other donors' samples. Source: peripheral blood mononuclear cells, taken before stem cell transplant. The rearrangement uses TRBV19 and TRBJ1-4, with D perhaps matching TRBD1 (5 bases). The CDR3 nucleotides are TGTGCCAGTAGTATGGGGCAGGGAACTAATGAAAAACTGTTTTTT. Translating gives CASSMGQGTNEKLFF.